This TCR beta chain is from a study of T cell repertoires in cytomegalovirus infection. Study context: Carrying CMV and the relevant HLA type showed in public TCR beta signatures.

TCRdb redid the calling of the reads with MiXCR, one entry per CDR3 protein. The sample yields about 890,000 distinct CDR3 sequences, approximately 31% seen once. CDR1 is LNHDA and CDR2 is SQIVND in the germline V gene (reference sequence). This CDR3 has 14 residues. V gave up 7 bases and J gave up 2 bases, with 11 bases separating them. At least ten counts were recorded for this clonotype. Its specificity is not known. The sample was cultured CD8+ T cells from PBMCs, taken from culture after CMV antigen stimulation. The rearrangement links TRBV19 to TRBJ2-2; D uncertain. This sequence was found in a human donor in good health (CMV status not recorded). Some clones in this sample may be carry-over from other donors' samples. The CDR3 region is CASTLGHNTGELFF. CDR3 in DNA: TGTGCCAGTACACTTGGGCACAACACCGGGGAGCTGTTTTTT.